Listed below are T cell receptor beta chains from one sample, sequenced in a study of T cell changes during pregnancy in multiple sclerosis. Only in-frame clones appear in the TCRdb table, and some are missing; sequencing was by immunoSEQ multiplex PCR. This table has about 23,000 clones, approximately 81% appearing once. This material consisted of CD8+ T cells from peripheral blood mononuclear cells, taken before pregnancy. All receptors derive from a female donor with multiple sclerosis, enrolled in a pregnancy study. CDR3s include the opening cysteine and the closing phenylalanine or tryptophan. D genes are given only for firm matches. For some rows the clone size is stated as once, few or many, or as a class when expanded; others skip it.

v_gene	d_gene	abundance	j_gene	CDR3nt	CDR3aa
TRBV27	TRBD1	-	TRBJ1-2	TGTGCCAGCAGTTTACAGAGGATTACGGGACAGGGGGAGGATGGCTACACCTTC	CASSLQRITGQGEDGYTF
TRBV27	TRBD2	medium-sized	TRBJ2-7	TGTGCCAGCAGTTTCCTAGCGGGGATTCTTGAGGAGCAGTACTTC	CASSFLAGILEEQYF
TRBV12-5	-	once	TRBJ2-6	TGTGCTAGTGGTTCCTCCGGGATTCATACCTCTGGGGCCAACGTCCTGACTTTC	CASGSSGIHTSGANVLTF
TRBV19	TRBD1	few	TRBJ2-1	TGTGCCAGTAGTTGGACAGGCTGGAATGAGCAGTTCTTC	CASSWTGWNEQFF
TRBV30	-	few	TRBJ1-1	TGTGCCTGGACAGGATTGAGCACTGAAGCTTTCTTT	CAWTGLSTEAFF
TRBV4-3	TRBD2	-	TRBJ2-3	TGCGCCAGCAGCCAAGATTTGGGGGAGGGCGATACAACAGATACGCAGTATTTT	CASSQDLGEGDTTDTQYF
TRBV7-2	TRBD1	-	TRBJ1-5	TGTGCCAGCAGCTTGGACAGGGGGCATGGCAATCAGCCCCAGCATTTT	CASSLDRGHGNQPQHF
TRBV7-9	TRBD1	-	TRBJ2-7	TGTGCCAGCAGCTTAAGGGACAGCCCCTACGAGCAGTACTTC	CASSLRDSPYEQYF
TRBV5-1	TRBD2	-	TRBJ2-1	TGCGCCAGCAGCTCTGGGACTAGCGGGAGGAATGAGCAGTTCTTC	CASSSGTSGRNEQFF
TRBV7-8	TRBD1	-	TRBJ2-7	TGTGCCAGCAGCTTAGCTGGGACAGGGGGGAACGAGCAGTACTTC	CASSLAGTGGNEQYF
TRBV9	-	few	TRBJ1-5	TGTGCCAGCAGCGTAGCGGGGGGATCTAATCAGCCCCAGCATTTT	CASSVAGGSNQPQHF
TRBV19	-	-	TRBJ1-1	TGTGCCAGTACCCCAAACCCAGGGGACGACACTGAAGCTTTCTTT	CASTPNPGDDTEAFF
TRBV29-1	TRBD2	-	TRBJ2-7	TGCAGCGTCCGGACTAGCGGATTTTACGAGCAGTACTTC	CSVRTSGFYEQYF
TRBV7-2	-	many	TRBJ2-1	TGTGCCAGCAGCTTATTACAGCTAAATGAGCAGTTCTTC	CASSLLQLNEQFF
TRBV10-3	-	-	TRBJ1-5	TGTGCCATCACGGGAGGGCTTCGTCAGCCCCAGCATTTT	CAITGGLRQPQHF
TRBV6-5	-	-	TRBJ1-5	TGTGCCAGCAGTTACTTGAAGGGGGTGGATCAGCCCCAGCATTTT	CASSYLKGVDQPQHF
TRBV2	TRBD1	-	TRBJ2-2	TGTGCCACCCGGACAGGGATGGACGGGGAGCTGTTTTTT	CATRTGMDGELFF
TRBV7-6	-	-	TRBJ2-1	TGTGCCAGCAGCTTTAGCTCCTACAATGAGCAGTTCTTC	CASSFSSYNEQFF
TRBV2	TRBD1	-	TRBJ1-4	TGTGCCAGGGGGACAGGGTCCGAAAAACTGTTTTTT	CARGTGSEKLFF
TRBV27	TRBD2	-	TRBJ2-7	TGTGCCAGCAGACCCGGACTAGCGGCAACCTACGAGCAGTACTTC	CASRPGLAATYEQYF
TRBV28	-	once	TRBJ2-7	TGTGCCAGCAGTTTCAGCTACGAGCAGTACTTC	CASSFSYEQYF
TRBV6-6	-	-	TRBJ2-7	TGTGCCAGCAGTCAGCAGGCTGGGCTGTCCTACGAGCAGTACTTC	CASSQQAGLSYEQYF
TRBV7-9	TRBD2	-	TRBJ2-7	TGTGCCAGCAGCTCCACTGGGACTAGCGGAGGGGTGTCCTACGAGCAGTACTTC	CASSSTGTSGGVSYEQYF
TRBV6-1	TRBD1	-	TRBJ1-2	TGTGCCAGCAGTGAATGGCAGGGGGCTGGAGGCTACACCTTC	CASSEWQGAGGYTF
TRBV11-2	TRBD1	-	TRBJ2-5	TGTGCCAGCAGCATCAGGGGGACACAAGAGACCCAGTACTTC	CASSIRGTQETQYF
TRBV6-1	-	-	TRBJ2-7	TGTGCCAGCATCCCCCCCGACTACTCAAAGGAGCAGTACTTC	CASIPPDYSKEQYF
TRBV6-1	TRBD1	-	TRBJ1-2	TGTGCCAGCAGTGCTTCTATCGGGACAGGGGGTTATGGCTACACCTTC	CASSASIGTGGYGYTF
TRBV29-1	TRBD1	-	TRBJ1-1	TGCAGCGTTGAAGGGCGAGGGGGCCTCACTGAAGCTTTCTTT	CSVEGRGGLTEAFF
TRBV28	TRBD2	-	TRBJ2-5	TGTGCCAGCAGTTTCCGGCTAGCGGGAGCGGAATCGTTACAAGAGACCCAGTACTTC	CASSFRLAGAESLQETQYF
TRBV5-1	-	-	TRBJ1-2	TGCGCCAGCAGCTTGGTAGGGCAGGGGACCGGGGACTATGGCTACACCTTC	CASSLVGQGTGDYGYTF
TRBV5-4	TRBD2	-	TRBJ2-1	TGTGCCAGCAGCCGGACTAGCGGGAACTACAATGAGCAGTTCTTC	CASSRTSGNYNEQFF
TRBV5-1	-	-	TRBJ2-7	TGCGCCAGCAGCCAGACTACTCACGACATCTACGAGCAGTACTTC	CASSQTTHDIYEQYF
TRBV27	-	-	TRBJ1-4	TGTGCCAGCACCAGAATGGGGGGGACCCATGAAAAACTGTTTTTT	CASTRMGGTHEKLFF
TRBV28	-	-	TRBJ2-1	TGTGCCAGCAGGGCAGAAACCTACAATGAGCAGTTCTTC	CASRAETYNEQFF
TRBV19	TRBD1	-	TRBJ2-2	TGTGCCAGTAGCCGCTTAGAAGGATGGACAGGGTTCACCGGGGAGCTGTTTTTT	CASSRLEGWTGFTGELFF
TRBV6-6	-	-	TRBJ2-7	TGTGCCAGCAGTTACTCGTTTCAGGCCCCCGAGCAGTACTTC	CASSYSFQAPEQYF
TRBV27	-	-	TRBJ2-7	TGTGCCAGCAGTTCCCAGGGGAACTACGAGCAGTACTTC	CASSSQGNYEQYF
TRBV30	TRBD2	-	TRBJ2-3	TGTGCCTGGAGTGTAGGACTAGCGGGCCTCACAGATACGCAGTATTTT	CAWSVGLAGLTDTQYF
TRBV5-4	TRBD2	-	TRBJ2-7	TGTGCCAGCAGCCACCCCGGTGGGACTAGCGGGAGATACGAGCAGTACTTC	CASSHPGGTSGRYEQYF
TRBV25-1	TRBD2	-	TRBJ2-1	TGTGCCAGCGGCGAAGGACTAGCGGGACACGGTGAGCAGTTCTTC	CASGEGLAGHGEQFF
TRBV6-5	TRBD1	-	TRBJ1-2	TGTGCCAGCACCTGGACAGGGGGACATGGCTACACCTTC	CASTWTGGHGYTF
TRBV9	TRBD1	few	TRBJ2-1	TGTGCCAGCAGCGAGGGGACAGGGTTGGGTGAGCAGTTCTTC	CASSEGTGLGEQFF
TRBV29-1	TRBD2	-	TRBJ2-1	TGCAGCGTTGGGGAGGGAGGGCCCTACAATGAGCAGTTCTTC	CSVGEGGPYNEQFF
TRBV27	TRBD2	-	TRBJ2-7	TGTGCCAGCAGTTTAGCTAGCGGGAGGAGCTCCTACGAGCAGTACTTC	CASSLASGRSSYEQYF
TRBV2	-	once	TRBJ2-5	TGTGCCAGCAGCCTTACAGGGATTCGTGAGACCCAGTACTTC	CASSLTGIRETQYF
TRBV6-5	TRBD1	-	TRBJ1-2	TGTGCCAGCAGTTACGGTATAACAGGGGAGGTAGATGGCTACACCTTC	CASSYGITGEVDGYTF
TRBV7-6	TRBD2	-	TRBJ2-7	TGTGCCAGCAGCCCACTACTAGCGGGAGAACCCTACGAGCAGTACTTC	CASSPLLAGEPYEQYF